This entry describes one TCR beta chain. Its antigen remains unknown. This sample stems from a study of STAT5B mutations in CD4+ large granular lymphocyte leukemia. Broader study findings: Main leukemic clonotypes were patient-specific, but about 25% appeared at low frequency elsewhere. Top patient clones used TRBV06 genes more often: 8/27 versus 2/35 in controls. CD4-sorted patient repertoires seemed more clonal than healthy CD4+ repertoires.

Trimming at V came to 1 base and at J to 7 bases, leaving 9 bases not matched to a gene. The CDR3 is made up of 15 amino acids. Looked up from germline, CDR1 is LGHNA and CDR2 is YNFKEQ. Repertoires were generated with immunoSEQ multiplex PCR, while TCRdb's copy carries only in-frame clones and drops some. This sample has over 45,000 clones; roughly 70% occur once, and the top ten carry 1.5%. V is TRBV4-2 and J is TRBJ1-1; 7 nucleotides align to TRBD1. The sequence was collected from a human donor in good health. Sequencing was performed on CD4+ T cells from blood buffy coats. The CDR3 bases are TGTGCCAGCAGCCAAGGAGGGGGCGGGATTGGTGAAGCTTTCTTT. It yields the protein CASSQGGGGIGEAFF.